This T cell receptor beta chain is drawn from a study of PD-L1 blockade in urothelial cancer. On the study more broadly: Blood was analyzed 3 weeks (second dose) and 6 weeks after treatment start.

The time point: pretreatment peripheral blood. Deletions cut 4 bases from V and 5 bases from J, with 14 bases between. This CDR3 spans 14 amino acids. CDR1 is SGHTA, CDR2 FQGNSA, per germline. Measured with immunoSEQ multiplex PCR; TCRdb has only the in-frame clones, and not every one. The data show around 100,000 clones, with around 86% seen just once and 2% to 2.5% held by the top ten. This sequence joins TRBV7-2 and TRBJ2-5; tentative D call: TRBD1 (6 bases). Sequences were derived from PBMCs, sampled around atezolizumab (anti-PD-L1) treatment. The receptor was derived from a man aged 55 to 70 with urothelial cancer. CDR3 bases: TGTGCCAGCAGCTGGACAGAGTTTCGTGAGACCCAGTACTTC. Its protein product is CASSWTEFRETQYF.